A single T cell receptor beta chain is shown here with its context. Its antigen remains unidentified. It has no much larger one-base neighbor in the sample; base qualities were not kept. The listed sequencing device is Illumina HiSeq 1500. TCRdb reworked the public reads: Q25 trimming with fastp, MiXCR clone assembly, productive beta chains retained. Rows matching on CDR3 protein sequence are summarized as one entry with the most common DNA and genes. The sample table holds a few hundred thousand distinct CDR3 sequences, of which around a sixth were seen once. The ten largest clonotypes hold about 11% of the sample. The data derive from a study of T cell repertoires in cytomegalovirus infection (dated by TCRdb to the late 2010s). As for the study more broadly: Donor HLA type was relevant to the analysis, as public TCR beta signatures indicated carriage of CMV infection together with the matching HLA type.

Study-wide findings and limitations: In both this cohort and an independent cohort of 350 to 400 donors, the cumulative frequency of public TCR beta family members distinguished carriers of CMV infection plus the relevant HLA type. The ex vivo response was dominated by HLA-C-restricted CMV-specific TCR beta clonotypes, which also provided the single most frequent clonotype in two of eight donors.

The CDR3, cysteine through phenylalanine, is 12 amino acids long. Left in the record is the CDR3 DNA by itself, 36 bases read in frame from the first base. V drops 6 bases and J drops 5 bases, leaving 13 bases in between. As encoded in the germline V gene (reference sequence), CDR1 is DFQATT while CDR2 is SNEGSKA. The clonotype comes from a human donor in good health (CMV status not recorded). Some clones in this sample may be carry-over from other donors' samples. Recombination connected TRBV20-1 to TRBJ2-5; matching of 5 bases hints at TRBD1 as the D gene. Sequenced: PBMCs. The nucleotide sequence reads TGCAGTGCCCCTGGGGCGGCGGAGACCCAGTACTTC. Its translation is CSAPGAAETQYF.